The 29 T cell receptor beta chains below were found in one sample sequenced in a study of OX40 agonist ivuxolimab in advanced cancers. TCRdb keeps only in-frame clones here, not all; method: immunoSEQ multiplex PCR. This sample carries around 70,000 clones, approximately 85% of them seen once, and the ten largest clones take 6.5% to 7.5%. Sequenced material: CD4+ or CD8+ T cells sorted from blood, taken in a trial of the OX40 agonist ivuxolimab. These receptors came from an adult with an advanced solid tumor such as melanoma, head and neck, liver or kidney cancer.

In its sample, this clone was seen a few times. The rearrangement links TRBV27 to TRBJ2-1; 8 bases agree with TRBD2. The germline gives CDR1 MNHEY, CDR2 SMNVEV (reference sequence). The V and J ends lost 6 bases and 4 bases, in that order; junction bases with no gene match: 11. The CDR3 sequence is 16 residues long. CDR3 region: CASSRRSGGVYNEQFF. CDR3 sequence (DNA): TGTGCCAGCAGCCGAAGGTCGGGGGGGGTTTACAATGAGCAGTTCTTC.

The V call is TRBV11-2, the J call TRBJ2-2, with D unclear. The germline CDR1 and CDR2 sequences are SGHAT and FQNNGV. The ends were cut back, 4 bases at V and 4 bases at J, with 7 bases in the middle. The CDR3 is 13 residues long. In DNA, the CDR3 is TGTGCCAGCAGCTCAATCACCACCGGGGAGCTGTTTTTT. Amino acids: CASSSITTGELFF.

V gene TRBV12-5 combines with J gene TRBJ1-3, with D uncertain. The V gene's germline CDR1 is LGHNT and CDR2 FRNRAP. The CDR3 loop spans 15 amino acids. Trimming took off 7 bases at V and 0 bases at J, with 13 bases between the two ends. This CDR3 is CASEKMGSSGNTIYF. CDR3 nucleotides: TGTGCTAGTGAAAAGATGGGAAGCTCTGGAAACACCATATATTTT.

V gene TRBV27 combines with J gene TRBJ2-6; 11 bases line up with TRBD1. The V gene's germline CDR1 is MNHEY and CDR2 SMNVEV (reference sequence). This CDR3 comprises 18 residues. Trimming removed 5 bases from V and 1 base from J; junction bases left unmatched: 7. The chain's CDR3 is CASSTDRGQSSGANVLTF. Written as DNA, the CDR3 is TGTGCCAGCAGTACGGACAGGGGGCAAAGTTCTGGGGCCAACGTCCTGACTTTC. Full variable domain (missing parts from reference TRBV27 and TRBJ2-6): EAQVTQNPRYLITVTGKKLTVTCSQNMNHEYMSWYRQDPGLGLRQIYYSMNVEVTDKGDVPEGYKVSRKEKRNFPLILESPSPNQTSLYFCASSTDRGQSSGANVLTFGAGSRLTVL.

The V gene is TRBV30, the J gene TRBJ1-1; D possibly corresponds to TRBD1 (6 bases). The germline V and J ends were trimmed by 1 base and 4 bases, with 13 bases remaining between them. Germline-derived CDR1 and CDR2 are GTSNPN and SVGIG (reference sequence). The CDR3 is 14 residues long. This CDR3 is CAWSETGWCTEAFF. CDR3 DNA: TGTGCCTGGAGTGAAACAGGGTGGTGCACTGAAGCTTTCTTT.

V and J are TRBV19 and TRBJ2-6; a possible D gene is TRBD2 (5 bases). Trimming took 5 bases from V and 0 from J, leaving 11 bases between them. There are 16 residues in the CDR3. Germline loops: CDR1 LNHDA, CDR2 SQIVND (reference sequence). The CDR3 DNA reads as TGTGCCAGTAGTCCCCGTCGGGACTCTGGGGCCAACGTCCTGACTTTC. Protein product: CASSPRRDSGANVLTF. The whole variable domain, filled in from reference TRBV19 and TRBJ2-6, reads DGGITQSPKYLFRKEGQNVTLSCEQNLNHDAMYWYRQDPGQGLRLIYYSQIVNDFQKGDIAEGYSVSREKKESFPLTVTSAQKNPTAFYLCASSPRRDSGANVLTFGAGSRLTVL.

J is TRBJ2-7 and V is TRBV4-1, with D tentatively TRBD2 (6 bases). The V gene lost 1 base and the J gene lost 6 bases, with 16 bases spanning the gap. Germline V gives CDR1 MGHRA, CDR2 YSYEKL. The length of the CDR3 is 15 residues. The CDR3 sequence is CASSQAGTGMGEQYF. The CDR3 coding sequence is TGCGCCAGCAGCCAAGCCGGGACTGGGATGGGCGAGCAGTACTTC.

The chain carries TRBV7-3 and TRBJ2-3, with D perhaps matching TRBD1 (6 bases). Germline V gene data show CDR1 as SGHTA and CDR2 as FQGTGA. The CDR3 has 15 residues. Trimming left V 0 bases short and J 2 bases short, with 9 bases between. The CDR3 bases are TGTGCCAGCAGCTTAACACGGACAGCCACAGATACGCAGTATTTT. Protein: CASSLTRTATDTQYF.

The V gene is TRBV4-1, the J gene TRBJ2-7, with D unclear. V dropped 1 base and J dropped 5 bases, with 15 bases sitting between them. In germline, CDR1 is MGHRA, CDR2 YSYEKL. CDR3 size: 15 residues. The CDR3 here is CASSQATVRTDEQYF. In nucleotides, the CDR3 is TGCGCCAGCAGCCAAGCCACAGTGAGAACGGACGAGCAGTACTTC.

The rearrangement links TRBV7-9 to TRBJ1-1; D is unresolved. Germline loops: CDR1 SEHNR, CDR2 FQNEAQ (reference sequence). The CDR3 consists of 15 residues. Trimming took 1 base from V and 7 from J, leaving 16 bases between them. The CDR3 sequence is CASSLVVAGGIEAFF. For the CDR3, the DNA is TGTGCCAGCAGCTTAGTAGTGGCAGGTGGAATTGAAGCTTTCTTT.

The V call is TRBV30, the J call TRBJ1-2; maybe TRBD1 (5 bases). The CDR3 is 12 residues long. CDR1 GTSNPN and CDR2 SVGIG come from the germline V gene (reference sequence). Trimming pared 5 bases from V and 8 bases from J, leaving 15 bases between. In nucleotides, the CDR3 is TGTGCCTGGCGAGGTGGGGGTTGGGGCTACACCTTC. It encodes CAWRGGGWGYTF.

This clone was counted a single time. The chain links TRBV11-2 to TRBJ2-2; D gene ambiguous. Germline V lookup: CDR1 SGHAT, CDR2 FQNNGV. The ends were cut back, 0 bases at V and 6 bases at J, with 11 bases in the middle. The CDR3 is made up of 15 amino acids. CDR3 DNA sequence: TGTGCCAGCAGCTTAGATCAACATGGGGCCGGGGAGCTGTTTTTT. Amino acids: CASSLDQHGAGELFF.

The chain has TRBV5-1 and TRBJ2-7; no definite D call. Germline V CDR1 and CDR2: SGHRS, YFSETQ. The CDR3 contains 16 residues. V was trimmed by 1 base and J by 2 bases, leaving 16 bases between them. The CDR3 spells CASSLPSSGDAYEQYF. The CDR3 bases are TGCGCCAGCAGCTTGCCGTCGTCTGGGGATGCCTACGAGCAGTACTTC.

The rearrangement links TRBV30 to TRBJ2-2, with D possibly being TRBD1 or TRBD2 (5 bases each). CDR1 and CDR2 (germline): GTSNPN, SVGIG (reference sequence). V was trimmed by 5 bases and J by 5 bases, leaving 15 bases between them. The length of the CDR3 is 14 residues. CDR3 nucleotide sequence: TGTGCCTGGGGGGACCCCAGAGGGACCGGGGAGCTGTTTTTT. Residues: CAWGDPRGTGELFF.

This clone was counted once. The CDR3 coding sequence is TGTGCCAGCAGCCTCACCTCTTCCGGGAGTGCCTACGAGCAGTACTTC. Its protein is CASSLTSSGSAYEQYF. V and J are TRBV7-8 and TRBJ2-7, with D possibly being TRBD2 (6 bases). The CDR3 extends over 16 amino acids. Between the trimmed V and J ends, which lost 5 bases and 2 bases, there was a span of 19 bases. Germline V gene sequence: CDR1 SGHVS, CDR2 FQNEAQ. Full variable domain (rest looked up from reference TRBV7-8 and TRBJ2-7): GAGVSQSPRYKVAKRGQDVALRCDPISGHVSLFWYQQALGQGPEFLTYFQNEAQLDKSGLPSDRFFAERPEGSVSTLKIQRTQQEDSAVYLCASSLTSSGSAYEQYFGPGTRLTVT.

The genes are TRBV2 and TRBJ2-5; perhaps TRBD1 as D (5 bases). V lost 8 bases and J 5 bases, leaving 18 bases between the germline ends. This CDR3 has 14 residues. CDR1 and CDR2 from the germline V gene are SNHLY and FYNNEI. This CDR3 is CASSPQRGAETQYF. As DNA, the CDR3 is TGTGCCAGCTCCCCCCAAAGGGGCGCGGAGACCCAGTACTTC.

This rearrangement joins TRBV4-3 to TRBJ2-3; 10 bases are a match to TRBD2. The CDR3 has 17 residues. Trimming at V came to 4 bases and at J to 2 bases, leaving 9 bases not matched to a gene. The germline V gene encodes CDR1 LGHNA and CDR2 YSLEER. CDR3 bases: TGCGCCAGCAGCCTCCAGACTAGCGGGTTTGTCACAGATACGCAGTATTTT. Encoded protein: CASSLQTSGFVTDTQYF.

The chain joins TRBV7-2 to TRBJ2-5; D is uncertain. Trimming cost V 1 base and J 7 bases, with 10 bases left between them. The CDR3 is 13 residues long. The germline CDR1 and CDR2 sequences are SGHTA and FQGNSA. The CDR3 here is CASSLEGSGTQYF. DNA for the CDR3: TGTGCCAGCAGCTTAGAAGGGTCGGGGACCCAGTACTTC.

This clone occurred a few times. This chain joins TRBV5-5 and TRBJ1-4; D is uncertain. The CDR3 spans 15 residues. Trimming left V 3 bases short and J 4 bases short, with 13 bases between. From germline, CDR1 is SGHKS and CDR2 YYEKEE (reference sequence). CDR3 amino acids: CASSYRGWDNEKLFF. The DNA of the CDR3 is TGTGCCAGCAGCTATCGGGGTTGGGATAATGAAAAACTGTTTTTT.

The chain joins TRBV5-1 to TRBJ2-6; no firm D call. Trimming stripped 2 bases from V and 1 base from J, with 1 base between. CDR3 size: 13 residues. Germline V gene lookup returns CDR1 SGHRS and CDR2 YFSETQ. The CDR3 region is CASSFSGANVLTF. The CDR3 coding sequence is TGCGCCAGCAGCTTTTCTGGGGCCAACGTCCTGACTTTC.

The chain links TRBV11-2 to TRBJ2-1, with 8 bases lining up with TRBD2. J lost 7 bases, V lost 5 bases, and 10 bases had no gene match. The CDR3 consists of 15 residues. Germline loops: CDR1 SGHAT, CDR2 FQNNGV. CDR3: CASSTSGGARNEQFF. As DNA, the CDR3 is TGTGCCAGCAGCACCTCCGGGGGGGCAAGGAATGAGCAGTTCTTC.

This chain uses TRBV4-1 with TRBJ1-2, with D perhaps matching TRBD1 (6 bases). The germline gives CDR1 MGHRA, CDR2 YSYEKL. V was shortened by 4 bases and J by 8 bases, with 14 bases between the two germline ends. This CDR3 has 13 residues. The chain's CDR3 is CASSREQGRGYTF. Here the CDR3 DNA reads TGCGCCAGCAGCCGGGAACAGGGCCGAGGCTACACCTTC.

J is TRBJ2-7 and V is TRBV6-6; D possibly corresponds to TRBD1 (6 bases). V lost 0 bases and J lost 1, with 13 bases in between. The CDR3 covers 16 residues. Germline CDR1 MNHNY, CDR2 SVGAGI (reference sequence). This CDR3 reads CASSYSPQGLSYEQYF. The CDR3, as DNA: TGTGCCAGCAGTTACTCACCTCAGGGGTTATCCTACGAGCAGTACTTC.

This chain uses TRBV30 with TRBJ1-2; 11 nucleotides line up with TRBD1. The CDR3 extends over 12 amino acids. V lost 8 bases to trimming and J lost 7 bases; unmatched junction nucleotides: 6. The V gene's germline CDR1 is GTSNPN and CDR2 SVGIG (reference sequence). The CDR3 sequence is CARTGGNGGYTF. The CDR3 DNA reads TGTGCCAGGACAGGGGGCAATGGTGGCTACACCTTC.

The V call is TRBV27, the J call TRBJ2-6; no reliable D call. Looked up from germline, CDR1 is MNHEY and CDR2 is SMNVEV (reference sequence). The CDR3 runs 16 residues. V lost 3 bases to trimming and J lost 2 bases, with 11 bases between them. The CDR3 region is CASSFWGEAGANVLTF. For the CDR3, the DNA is TGTGCCAGCAGTTTTTGGGGTGAGGCTGGGGCCAACGTCCTGACTTTC.

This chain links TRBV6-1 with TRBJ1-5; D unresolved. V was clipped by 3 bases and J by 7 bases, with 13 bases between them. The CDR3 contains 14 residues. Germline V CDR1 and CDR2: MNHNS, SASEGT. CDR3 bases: TGTGCCAGCAGTGACCCGCAGGTCAGCCAGCCCCAGCATTTT. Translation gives CASSDPQVSQPQHF.

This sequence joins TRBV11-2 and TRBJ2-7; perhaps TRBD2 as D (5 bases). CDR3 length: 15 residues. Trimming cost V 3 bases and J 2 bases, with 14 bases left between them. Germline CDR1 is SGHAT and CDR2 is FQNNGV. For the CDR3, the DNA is TGTGCCAGCAGCTTGAACGGGAAGGGCGCCTACGAGCAGTACTTC. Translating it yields CASSLNGKGAYEQYF.

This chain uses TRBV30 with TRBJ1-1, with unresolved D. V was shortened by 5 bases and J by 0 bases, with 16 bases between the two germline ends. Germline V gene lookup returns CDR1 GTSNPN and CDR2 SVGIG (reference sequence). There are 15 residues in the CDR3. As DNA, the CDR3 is TGTGCCTGGGGAGGATTGGGCAGCCTGAACACTGAAGCTTTCTTT. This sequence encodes CAWGGLGSLNTEAFF.

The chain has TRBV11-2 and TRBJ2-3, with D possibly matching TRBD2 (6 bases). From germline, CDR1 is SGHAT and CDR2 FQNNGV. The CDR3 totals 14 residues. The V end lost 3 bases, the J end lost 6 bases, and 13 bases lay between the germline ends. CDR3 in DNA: TGTGCCAGCAGCTTCATGACTAGTTACGATACGCAGTATTTT. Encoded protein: CASSFMTSYDTQYF.